The sequence of this TCR beta chain was determined in a study of cytomegalovirus exposure and HLA in healthy donors. Overall study findings and caveats: Reportedly, HLA-A and HLA-B alleles of most subjects were accurately predicted from TCR beta. Reports described diagnosis of cytomegalovirus status by the classifier as highly specific and sensitive. Some V segments (TRBV6-2 and TRBV6-3 among them) were excluded as indistinguishable. TCR beta V- and J-gene trimming was later associated with a missense DCLRE1C variant.

In the PCR, 60 Vbeta and 13 Jbeta primers were used. Profiled with immunoSEQ multiplex PCR; TCRdb holds only in-frame clones, not every one. The sample records around 150,000 clones, approximately 72% being singletons. This clone was seen only a few times. Its antigen is not known. This CDR3 has 12 residues. The germline V and J ends were trimmed by 3 bases and 6 bases, with 9 bases remaining between them. The germline CDR1 and CDR2 sequences are SQVTM and ANQGSEA. This TCR was sampled from a man aged 40-49 years in good health and CMV-seronegative. The source material was PBMCs. The gene calls are TRBV29-1 and TRBJ2-1, with a weak D call TRBD1 (7 bases). The CDR3 reads CSVDRGVNEQFF. In DNA, the CDR3 is TGCAGCGTTGACAGGGGGGTCAATGAGCAGTTCTTC.